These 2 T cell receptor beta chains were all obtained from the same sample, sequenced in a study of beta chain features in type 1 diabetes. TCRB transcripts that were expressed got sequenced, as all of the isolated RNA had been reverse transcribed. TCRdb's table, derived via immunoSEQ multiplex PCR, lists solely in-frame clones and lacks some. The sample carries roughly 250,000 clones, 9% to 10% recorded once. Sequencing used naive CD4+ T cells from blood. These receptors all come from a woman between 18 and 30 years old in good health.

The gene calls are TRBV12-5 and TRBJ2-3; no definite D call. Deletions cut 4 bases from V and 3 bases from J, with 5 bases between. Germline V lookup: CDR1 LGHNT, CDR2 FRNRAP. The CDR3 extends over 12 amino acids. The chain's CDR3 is CASGSRTDTQYF. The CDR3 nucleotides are TGTGCTAGTGGTTCCAGAACAGATACGCAGTATTTT. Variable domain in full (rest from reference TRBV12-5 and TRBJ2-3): DARVTQTPRHKVTEMGQEVTMRCQPILGHNTVFWYRQTMMQGLELLAYFRNRAPLDDSGMPKDRFSAEMPDATLATLKIQPSEPRDSAVYFCASGSRTDTQYFGPGTRLTVL.

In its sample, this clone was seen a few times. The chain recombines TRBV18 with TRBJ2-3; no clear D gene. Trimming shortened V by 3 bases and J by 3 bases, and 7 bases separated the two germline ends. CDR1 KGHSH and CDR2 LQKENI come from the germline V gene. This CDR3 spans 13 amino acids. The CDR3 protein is CASSPLRTDTQYF. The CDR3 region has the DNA TGTGCCAGCTCACCCCTCCGGACAGATACGCAGTATTTT.